This T cell receptor (beta chain) was recorded in a study of technical replicates of blood from several donors. TCRdb's copy holds only in-frame clones and misses some; the assay was immunoSEQ multiplex PCR. The sample records more than 75,000 clones, about 95% being singletons. Germline values: CDR1 ENHRY, CDR2 SYGVKD. The trim removed 7 bases at V and 5 bases at J, leaving 7 bases unmatched. There are 13 residues in the CDR3. The source material was T cells isolated from PBMCs. This TCR came from a human donor in good health. This chain uses TRBV10-3 with TRBJ2-7, with 8 positions matching TRBD1. The DNA for the CDR3 is TGTGCCATCACCCCGGACAGGGTCAACGAGCAGTACTTC. It encodes CAITPDRVNEQYF.